The present TCR beta chain was sequenced within a study of HIV-infected patients and healthy controls. Whole blood was used without fractionation, so all unsorted peripheral T cells were included. RNA came from around 2.3 ml of peripheral blood. cDNA was made from approximately 500 ng RNA using alpha and beta constant primers. Separate chain-specific third strand synthesis with multiplexing indices produced the alpha and beta libraries. TCRdb reprocessed the 5' RACE reads via MiXCR and lists one record per CDR3 protein. This sample has about 10,000 distinct CDR3 sequences, with around 8% found just once. The table lists this clonotype with many counts. Its antigen is undetermined. The V and J ends lost 6 bases and 4 bases respectively, with 12 bases between them. Germline V lookup: CDR1 DFQATT, CDR2 SNEGSKA (reference sequence). This CDR3 spans 12 amino acids. Points from the study as a whole: Compared with controls, mean Gini indices were significantly raised in HIV-infected repertoires, possibly indicating oligoclonality. HIV-associated CDR3 frequencies dropped significantly during therapy; CMV-associated ones, mostly rising, changed nonsignificantly.

The chain links TRBV20-1 to TRBJ1-2; no definite D call. The sequence was obtained from an adult in good health. Sequencing was carried out using blood. The CDR3 is CSATVTVYGYTF. The CDR3 DNA follows: TGCAGTGCCACAGTAACTGTCTATGGCTACACCTTC.